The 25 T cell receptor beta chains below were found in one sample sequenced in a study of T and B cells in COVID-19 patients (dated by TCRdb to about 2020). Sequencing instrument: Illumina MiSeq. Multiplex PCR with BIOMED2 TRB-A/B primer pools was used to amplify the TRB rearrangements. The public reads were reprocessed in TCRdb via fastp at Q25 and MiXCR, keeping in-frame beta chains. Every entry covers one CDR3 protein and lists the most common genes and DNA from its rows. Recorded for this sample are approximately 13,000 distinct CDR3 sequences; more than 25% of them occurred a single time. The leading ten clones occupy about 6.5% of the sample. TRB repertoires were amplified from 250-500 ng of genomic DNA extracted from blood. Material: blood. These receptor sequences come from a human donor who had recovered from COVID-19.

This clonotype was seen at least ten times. The CDR3 bases are TGTGCCAGCAGTTACCGACAGAACCTACCCCTCCACTTT. This codes for CASSYRQNLPLHF. The J gene is TRBJ1-6, the V gene TRBV6-5; the D gene is possibly TRBD1 (5 bases). Per germline, CDR1 MNHEY and CDR2 SVGAGI. The V end lost 2 bases, the J end lost 12 bases, and 11 bases lay between the germline ends. This CDR3 is 13 amino acids long.

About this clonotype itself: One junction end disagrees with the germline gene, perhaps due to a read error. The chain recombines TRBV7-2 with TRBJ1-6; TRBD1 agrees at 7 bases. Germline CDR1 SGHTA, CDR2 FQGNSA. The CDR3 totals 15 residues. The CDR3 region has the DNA TGCGCCAGCAGCTGGCAGGGGGGGGGCAATTCACCCCTCCACTTT. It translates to CASSWQGGGNSPLHF. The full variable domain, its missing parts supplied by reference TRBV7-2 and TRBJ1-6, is GAGVSQSPSNKVTEKGKDVELRCDPISGHTALYWYRQSLGQGLEFLIYFQGNSAPDKSGLPSDRFSAERTGGSVSTLTIQRTQQEDSAVYLCASSWQGGGNSPLHFGNGTRLTVT.

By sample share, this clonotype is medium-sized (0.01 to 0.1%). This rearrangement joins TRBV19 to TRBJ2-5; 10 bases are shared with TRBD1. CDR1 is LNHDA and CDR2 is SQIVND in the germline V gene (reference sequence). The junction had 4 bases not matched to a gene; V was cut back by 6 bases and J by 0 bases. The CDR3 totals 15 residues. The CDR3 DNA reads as TGTGCCAGTAGAGCGGGACAGGGGTACCAAGAGACCCAGTACTTC. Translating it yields CASRAGQGYQETQYF.

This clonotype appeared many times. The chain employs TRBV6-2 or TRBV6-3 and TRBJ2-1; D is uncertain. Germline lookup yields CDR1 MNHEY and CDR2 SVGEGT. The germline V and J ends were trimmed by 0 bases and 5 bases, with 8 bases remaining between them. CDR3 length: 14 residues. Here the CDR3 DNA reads TGTGCCAGCAGTTACTCGAAACTAAACAATGAGCAGTTCTTC. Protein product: CASSYSKLNNEQFF.

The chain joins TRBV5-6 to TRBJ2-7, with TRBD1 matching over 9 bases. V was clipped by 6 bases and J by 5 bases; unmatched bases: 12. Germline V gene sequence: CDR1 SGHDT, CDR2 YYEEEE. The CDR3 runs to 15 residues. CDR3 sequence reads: CASMPTGGYGHEQYF. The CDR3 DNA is TGTGCCAGCATGCCCACAGGGGGCTATGGCCACGAGCAGTACTTC.

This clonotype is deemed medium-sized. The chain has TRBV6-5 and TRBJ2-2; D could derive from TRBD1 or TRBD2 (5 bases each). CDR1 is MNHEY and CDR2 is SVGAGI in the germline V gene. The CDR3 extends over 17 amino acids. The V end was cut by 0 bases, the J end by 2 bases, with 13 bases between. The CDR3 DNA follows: TGTGCCAGCAGTTACTCTACGGGGCGGCGAAACACCGGGGAGCTGTTTTTT. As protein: CASSYSTGRRNTGELFF.

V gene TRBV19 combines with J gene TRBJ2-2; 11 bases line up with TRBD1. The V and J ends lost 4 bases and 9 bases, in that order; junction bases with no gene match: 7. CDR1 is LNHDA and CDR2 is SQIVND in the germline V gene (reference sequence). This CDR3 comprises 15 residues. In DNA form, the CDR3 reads TGTGCCAGTAGTACCTCGCGGACAGGGGGCAGGGAGCTGTTTTTT. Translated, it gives CASSTSRTGGRELFF.

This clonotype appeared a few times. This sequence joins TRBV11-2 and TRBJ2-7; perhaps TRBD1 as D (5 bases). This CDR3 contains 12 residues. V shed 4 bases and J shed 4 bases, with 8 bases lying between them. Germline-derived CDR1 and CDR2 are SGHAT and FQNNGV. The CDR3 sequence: CASSSPGYEQYF. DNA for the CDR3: TGTGCCAGCAGCTCGCCAGGGTACGAGCAGTACTTC. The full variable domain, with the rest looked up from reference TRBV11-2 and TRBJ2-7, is EAGVAQSPRYKIIEKRQSVAFWCNPISGHATLYWYQQILGQGPKLLIQFQNNGVVDDSQLPKDRFSAERLKGVDSTLKIQPAKLEDSAVYLCASSSPGYEQYFGPGTRLTVT.

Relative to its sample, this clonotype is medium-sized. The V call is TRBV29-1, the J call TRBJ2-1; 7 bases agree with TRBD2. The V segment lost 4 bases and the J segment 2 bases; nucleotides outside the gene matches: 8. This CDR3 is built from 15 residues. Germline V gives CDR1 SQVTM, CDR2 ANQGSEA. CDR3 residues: CSVGGWGGAYNEQFF. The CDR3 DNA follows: TGCAGCGTTGGGGGATGGGGGGGGGCCTACAATGAGCAGTTCTTC.

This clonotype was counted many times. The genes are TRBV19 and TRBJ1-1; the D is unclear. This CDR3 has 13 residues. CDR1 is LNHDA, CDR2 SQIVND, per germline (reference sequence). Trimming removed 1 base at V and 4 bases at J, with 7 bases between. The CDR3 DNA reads TGTGCCAGTAGTATAGGAAGGGTCACTGAAGCTTTCTTT. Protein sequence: CASSIGRVTEAFF. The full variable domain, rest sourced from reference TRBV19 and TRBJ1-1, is DGGITQSPKYLFRKEGQNVTLSCEQNLNHDAMYWYRQDPGQGLRLIYYSQIVNDFQKGDIAEGYSVSREKKESFPLTVTSAQKNPTAFYLCASSIGRVTEAFFGQGTRLTVV.

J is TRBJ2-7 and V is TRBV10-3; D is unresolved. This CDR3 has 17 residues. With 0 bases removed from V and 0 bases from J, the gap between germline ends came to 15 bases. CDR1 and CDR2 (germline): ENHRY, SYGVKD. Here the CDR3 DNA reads TGTGCCATCAGTGAGTCGTTTCGTCTGTATGGCTCCTACGAGCAGTACTTC. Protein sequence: CAISESFRLYGSYEQYF.

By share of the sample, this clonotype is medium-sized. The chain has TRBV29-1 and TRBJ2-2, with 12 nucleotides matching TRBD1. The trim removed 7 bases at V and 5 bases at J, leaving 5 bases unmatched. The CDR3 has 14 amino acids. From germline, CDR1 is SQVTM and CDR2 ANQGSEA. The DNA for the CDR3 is TGCAGCGCCTCGGGACAGGGGGCTACCGGGGAGCTGTTTTTT. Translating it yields CSASGQGATGELFF.

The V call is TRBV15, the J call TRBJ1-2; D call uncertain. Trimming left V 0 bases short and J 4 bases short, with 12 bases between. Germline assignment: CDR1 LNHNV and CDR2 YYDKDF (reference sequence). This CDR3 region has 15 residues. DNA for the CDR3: TGTGCCACCAGCAGAGATCTTTTTGGACGCTATGGCTACACCTTC. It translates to CATSRDLFGRYGYTF.

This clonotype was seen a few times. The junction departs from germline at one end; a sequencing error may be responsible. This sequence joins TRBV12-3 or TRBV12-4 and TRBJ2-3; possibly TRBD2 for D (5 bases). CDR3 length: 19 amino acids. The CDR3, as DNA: TGTGCCAGCAGTTTAGTTTTTGATCTCTCTCGAGGGAGCACAAATACGCAGTATTTT. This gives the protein CASSLVFDLSRGSTNTQYF.

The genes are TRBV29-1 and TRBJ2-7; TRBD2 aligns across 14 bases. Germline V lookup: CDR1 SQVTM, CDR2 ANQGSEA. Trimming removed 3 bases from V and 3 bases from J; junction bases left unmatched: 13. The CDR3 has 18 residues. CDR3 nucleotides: TGCAGCGTTGAGCGACTGGGAGGGACTAGCGGGGGACTCTACGAGCAGTACTTC. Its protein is CSVERLGGTSGGLYEQYF.

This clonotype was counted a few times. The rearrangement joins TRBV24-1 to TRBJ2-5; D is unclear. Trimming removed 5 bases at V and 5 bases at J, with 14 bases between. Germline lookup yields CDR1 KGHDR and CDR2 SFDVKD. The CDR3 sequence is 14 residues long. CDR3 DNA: TGTGCCACCAGTGCCGACGACTGGAAGGAGACCCAGTACTTC. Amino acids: CATSADDWKETQYF.

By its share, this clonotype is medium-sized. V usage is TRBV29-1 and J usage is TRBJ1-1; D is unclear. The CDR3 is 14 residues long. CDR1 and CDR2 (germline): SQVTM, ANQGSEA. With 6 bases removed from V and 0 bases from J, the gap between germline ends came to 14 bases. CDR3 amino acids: CSVPADLLNTEAFF. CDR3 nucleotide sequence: TGCAGCGTCCCCGCGGACCTGCTGAACACTGAAGCTTTCTTT.

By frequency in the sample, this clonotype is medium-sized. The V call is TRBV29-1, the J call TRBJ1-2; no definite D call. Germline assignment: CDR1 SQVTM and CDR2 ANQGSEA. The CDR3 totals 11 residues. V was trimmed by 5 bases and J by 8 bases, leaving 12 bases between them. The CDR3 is CSVPGEGGYTF. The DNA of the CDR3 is TGCAGCGTTCCCGGGGAAGGCGGCTACACCTTC.

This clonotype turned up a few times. The CDR3 spells CASRALTSTEQFF. CDR3 coding DNA: TGTGCCAGCAGAGCTTTAACGTCTACTGAGCAGTTCTTC. The chain couples TRBV6-1 to TRBJ2-1; D uncertain. The CDR3 runs to 13 residues. Germline V gene data show CDR1 as MNHNS and CDR2 as SASEGT. V shed 6 bases and J shed 9 bases, with 15 bases lying between them.

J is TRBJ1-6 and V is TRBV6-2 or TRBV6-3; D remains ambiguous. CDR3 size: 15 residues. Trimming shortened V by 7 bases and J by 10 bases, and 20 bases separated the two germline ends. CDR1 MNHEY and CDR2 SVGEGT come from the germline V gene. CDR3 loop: CASNTPLALGSPLHF. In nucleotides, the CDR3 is TGTGCCAGCAACACCCCCTTGGCTCTTGGATCACCCCTCCACTTT.

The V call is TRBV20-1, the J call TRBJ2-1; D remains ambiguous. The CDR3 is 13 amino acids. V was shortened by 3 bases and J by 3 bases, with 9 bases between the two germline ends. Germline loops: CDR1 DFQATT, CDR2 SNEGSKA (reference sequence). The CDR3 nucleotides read TGCAGTGCTAGTGGCCATTTCTACAATGAGCAGTTCTTC. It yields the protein CSASGHFYNEQFF.

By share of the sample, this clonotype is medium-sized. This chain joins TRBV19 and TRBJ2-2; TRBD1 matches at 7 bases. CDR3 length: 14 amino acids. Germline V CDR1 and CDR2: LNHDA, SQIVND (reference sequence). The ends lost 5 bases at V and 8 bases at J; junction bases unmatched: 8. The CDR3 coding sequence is TGTGCCAGTAGTTTCCCGACAGGGATTGGGGAGCTGTTTTTT. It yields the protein CASSFPTGIGELFF.

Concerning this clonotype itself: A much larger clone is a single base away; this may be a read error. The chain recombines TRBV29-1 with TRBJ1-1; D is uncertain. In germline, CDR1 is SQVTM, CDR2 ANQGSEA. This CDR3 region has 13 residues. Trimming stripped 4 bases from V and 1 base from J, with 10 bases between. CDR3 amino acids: CSVGRTGNTEAFF. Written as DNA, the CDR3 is TGCAGCGTTGGCCGGACTGGGAACACTGAAGCTTTCTTT. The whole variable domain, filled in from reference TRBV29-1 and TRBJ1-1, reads SAVISQKPSRDICQRGTSLTIQCQVDSQVTMMFWYRQQPGQSLTLIATANQGSEATYESGFVIDKFPISRPNLTFSTLTVSNMSPEDSSIYLCSVGRTGNTEAFFGQGTRLTVV.

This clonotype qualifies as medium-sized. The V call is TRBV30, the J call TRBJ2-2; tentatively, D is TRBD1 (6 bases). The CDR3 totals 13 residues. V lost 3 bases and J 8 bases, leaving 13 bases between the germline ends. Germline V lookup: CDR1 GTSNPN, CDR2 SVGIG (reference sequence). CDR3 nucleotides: TGTGCCTGGAGCCGACAGGCCCTAGGGGAGCTGTTTTTT. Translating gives CAWSRQALGELFF.

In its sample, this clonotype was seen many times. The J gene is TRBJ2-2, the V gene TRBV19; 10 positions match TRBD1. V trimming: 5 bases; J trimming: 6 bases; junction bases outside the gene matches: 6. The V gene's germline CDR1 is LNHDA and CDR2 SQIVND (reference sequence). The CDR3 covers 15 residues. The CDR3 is CASSRDRGGSGELFF. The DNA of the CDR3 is TGTGCCAGTAGTCGGGACAGGGGCGGTTCCGGGGAGCTGTTTTTT.